This T cell receptor (beta chain) stems from a study of cytomegalovirus exposure and HLA in healthy donors. Across the study: HLA-typed donors contributed 80 million to 85 million unique TCRs, which were held in an early data release. Study outcomes and limitations: Some segments of the V type, notably TRBV6-2 and TRBV6-3, were excluded as indistinguishable. Based on reports, TCR beta sequences accurately predicted HLA-A and HLA-B alleles for most subjects.

The V and J ends lost 5 bases and 1 base respectively, with 23 bases between them. Germline V lookup: CDR1 PRHDT, CDR2 FYEKMQ (reference sequence). There are 18 residues in the CDR3. For this clone: Its antigen is not identified.

PCR employed 60 Vbeta and 13 Jbeta primers. Repertoires were generated with immunoSEQ multiplex PCR, while TCRdb's copy carries only in-frame clones and drops some. The sample carries over 85,000 clones, approximately 87% recorded once. The sequence came from a man aged 40-55 years in good health and CMV-seronegative. The V and J genes are TRBV13 and TRBJ2-5; D is possibly TRBD1 (6 bases). The sample consisted of PBMCs. The CDR3 loop is CASSPRPKTDSFQETQYF. The CDR3 DNA reads TGTGCCAGCAGCCCACGTCCCAAAACGGACAGCTTCCAAGAGACCCAGTACTTC.